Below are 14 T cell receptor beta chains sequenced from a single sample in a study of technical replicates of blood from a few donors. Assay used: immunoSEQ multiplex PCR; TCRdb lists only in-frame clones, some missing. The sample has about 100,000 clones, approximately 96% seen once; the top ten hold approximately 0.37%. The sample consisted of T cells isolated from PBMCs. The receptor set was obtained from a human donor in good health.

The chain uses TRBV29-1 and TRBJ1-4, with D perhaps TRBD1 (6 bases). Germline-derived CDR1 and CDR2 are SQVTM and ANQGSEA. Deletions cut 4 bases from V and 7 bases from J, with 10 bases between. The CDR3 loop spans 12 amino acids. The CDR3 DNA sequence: TGCAGCGTTGGCAGGGGTGGTGAAAAACTGTTTTTT. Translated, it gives CSVGRGGEKLFF.

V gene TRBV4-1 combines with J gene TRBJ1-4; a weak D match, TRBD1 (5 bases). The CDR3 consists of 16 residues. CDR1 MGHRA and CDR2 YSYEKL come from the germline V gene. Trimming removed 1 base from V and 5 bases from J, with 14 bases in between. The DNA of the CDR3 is TGCGCCAGCAGCCAAGGGGCGGGGGATAAGAATGAAAAACTGTTTTTT. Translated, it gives CASSQGAGDKNEKLFF.

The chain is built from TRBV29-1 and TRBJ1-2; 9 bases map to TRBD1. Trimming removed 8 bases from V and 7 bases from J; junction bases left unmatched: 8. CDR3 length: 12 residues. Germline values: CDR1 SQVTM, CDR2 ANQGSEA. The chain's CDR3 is CSPWTGEGGYTF. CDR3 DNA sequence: TGCAGCCCCTGGACAGGGGAAGGTGGCTACACCTTC.

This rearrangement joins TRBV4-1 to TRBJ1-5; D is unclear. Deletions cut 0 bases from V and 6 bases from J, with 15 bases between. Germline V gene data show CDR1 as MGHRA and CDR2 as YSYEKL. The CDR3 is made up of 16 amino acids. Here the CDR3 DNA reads TGCGCCAGCAGCCAAGATCTGGCCGGGTTGGTTCAGCCCCAGCATTTT. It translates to CASSQDLAGLVQPQHF.

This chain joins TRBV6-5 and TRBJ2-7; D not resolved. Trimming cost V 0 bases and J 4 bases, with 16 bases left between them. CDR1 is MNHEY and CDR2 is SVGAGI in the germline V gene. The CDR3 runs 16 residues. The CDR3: CASSYSPGPSLYEQYF. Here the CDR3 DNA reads TGTGCCAGCAGTTACTCACCGGGTCCAAGTCTATACGAGCAGTACTTC.

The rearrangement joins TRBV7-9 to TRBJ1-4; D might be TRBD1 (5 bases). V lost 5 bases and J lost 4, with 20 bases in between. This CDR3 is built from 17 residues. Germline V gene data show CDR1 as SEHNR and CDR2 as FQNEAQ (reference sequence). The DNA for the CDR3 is TGTGCCAGCAGCCAAAAGGTCGGGGGTTGGAGTAATGAAAAACTGTTTTTT. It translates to CASSQKVGGWSNEKLFF.

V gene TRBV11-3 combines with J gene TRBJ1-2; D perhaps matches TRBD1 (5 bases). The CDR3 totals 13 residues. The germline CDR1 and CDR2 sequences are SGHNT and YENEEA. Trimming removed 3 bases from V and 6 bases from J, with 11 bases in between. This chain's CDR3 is CASSFPDTNGYTF. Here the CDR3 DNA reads TGTGCCAGCAGCTTCCCGGACACAAATGGCTACACCTTC.

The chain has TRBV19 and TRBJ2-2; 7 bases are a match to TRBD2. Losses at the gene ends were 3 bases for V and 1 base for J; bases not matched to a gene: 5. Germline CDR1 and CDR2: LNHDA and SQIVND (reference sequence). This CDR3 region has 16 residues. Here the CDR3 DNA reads TGTGCCAGTAGTATCTTAACGGGGGGGAACACCGGGGAGCTGTTTTTT. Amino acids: CASSILTGGNTGELFF. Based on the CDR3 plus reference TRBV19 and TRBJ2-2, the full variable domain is DGGITQSPKYLFRKEGQNVTLSCEQNLNHDAMYWYRQDPGQGLRLIYYSQIVNDFQKGDIAEGYSVSREKKESFPLTVTSAQKNPTAFYLCASSILTGGNTGELFFGEGSRLTVL.

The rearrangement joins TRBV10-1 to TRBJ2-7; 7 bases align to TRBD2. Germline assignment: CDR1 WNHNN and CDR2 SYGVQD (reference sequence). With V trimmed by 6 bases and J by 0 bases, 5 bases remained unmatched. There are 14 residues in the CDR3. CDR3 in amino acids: CASRLTSASYEQYF. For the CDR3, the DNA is TGCGCCAGCAGACTCACTAGCGCCTCCTACGAGCAGTACTTC.

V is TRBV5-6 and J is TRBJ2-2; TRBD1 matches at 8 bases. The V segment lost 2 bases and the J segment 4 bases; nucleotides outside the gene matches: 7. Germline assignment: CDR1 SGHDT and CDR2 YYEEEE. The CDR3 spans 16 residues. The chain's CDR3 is CASSFTQGVITGELFF. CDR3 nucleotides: TGTGCCAGCAGCTTTACACAGGGGGTTATCACCGGGGAGCTGTTTTTT.

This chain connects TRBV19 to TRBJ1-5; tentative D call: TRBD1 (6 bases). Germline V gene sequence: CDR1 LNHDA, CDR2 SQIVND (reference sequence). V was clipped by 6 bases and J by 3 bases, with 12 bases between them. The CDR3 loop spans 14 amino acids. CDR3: CASRVGQLNQPQHF. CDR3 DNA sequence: TGTGCCAGTAGAGTAGGACAGCTCAATCAGCCCCAGCATTTT.

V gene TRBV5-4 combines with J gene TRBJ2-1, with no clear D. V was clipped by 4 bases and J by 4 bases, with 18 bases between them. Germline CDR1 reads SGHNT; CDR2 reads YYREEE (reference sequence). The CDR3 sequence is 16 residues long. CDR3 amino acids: CASSPAWSRYYNEQFF. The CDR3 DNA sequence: TGTGCCAGCAGCCCTGCATGGAGTAGATATTACAATGAGCAGTTCTTC.

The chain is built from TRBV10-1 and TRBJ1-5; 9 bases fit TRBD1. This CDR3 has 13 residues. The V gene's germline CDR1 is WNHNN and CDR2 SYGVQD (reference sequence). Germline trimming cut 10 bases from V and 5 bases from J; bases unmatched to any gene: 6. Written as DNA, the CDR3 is TGCGCCATCAAGACAGGGGGTCATCAGCCCCAGCATTTT. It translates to CAIKTGGHQPQHF.

CDR3 region: CASSFGVYGYTF. The CDR3 region has the DNA TGTGCCAGCAGCTTCGGAGTCTATGGCTACACCTTC. The J gene is TRBJ1-2, the V gene TRBV5-6; D remains unclear. The CDR3 loop spans 12 amino acids. Germline CDR1 SGHDT, CDR2 YYEEEE. Trimming took 2 bases from V and 4 from J, leaving 6 bases between them.